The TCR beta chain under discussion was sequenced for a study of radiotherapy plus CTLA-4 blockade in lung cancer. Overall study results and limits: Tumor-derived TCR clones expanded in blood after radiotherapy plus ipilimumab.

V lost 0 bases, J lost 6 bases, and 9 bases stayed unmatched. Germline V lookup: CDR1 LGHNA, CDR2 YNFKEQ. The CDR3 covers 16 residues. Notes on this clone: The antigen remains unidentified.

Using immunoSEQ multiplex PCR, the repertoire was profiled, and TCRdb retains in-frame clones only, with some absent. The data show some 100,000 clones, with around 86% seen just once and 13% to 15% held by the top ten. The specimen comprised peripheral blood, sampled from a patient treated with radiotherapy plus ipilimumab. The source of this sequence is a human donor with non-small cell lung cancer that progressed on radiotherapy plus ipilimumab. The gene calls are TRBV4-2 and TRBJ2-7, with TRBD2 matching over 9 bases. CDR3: CASSQDTSRGGLEQYF. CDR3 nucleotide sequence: TGTGCCAGCAGCCAAGACACCTCGCGGGGGGGCCTCGAGCAGTACTTC.